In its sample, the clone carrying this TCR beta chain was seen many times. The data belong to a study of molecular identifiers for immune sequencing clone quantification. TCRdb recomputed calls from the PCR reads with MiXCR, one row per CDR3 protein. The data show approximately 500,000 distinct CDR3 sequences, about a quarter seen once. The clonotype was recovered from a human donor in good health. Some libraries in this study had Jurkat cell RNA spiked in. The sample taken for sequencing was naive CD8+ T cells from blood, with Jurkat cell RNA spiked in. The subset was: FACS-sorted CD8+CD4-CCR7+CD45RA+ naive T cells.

DNA for the CDR3: TGTGCCAGCAGTTTAGTTGTGGGCAATCAGCCCCAGCATTTT. This codes for CASSLVVGNQPQHF. The rearrangement uses TRBV27 and TRBJ1-5; D gene unclear. In germline, CDR1 is MNHEY, CDR2 SMNVEV (reference sequence). V was cut by 2 bases and J by 2 bases, with 7 bases left in between. The CDR3 is made up of 14 amino acids.